The 20 T cell receptor beta chains below were found in one sample sequenced in a study of technical replicates of blood from a handful of donors (dated by TCRdb to between 2016 and 2019). Library preparation employed the immunoSEQ multiplex PCR assay. TCRdb carries this immuneACCESS record with in-frame sequences only. Its versions omit some clonotypes, under half of them owing to an unresolved V gene in the studies checked, with the rest unexplained. This sample lists 85,000 to 100,000 clones; 95% were detected once. In total, the top ten clones hold roughly 0.22% of the sample. Material for sequencing was T cells isolated from PBMCs. These receptors all stem from a human donor in good health.

The gene calls are TRBV19 and TRBJ1-4; D is unresolved. Germline V gene data show CDR1 as LNHDA and CDR2 as SQIVND (reference sequence). V lost 10 bases and J lost 6, with 15 bases in between. This CDR3 spans 13 amino acids. The CDR3 DNA reads as TGTGCCACTCAAGAGACTTTTGATGAAAAACTGTTTTTT. Translation gives CATQETFDEKLFF.

The CDR3 protein is CAWSRGGLDTQYF. In DNA form, the CDR3 reads TGTGCCTGGAGTCGGGGGGGGCTGGATACGCAGTATTTT. This sequence joins TRBV30 and TRBJ2-3, with 8 positions matching TRBD2. The CDR3 runs 13 residues. The germline CDR1 and CDR2 sequences are GTSNPN and SVGIG (reference sequence). After removal of 2 bases from V and 6 bases from J, the junction contained 4 bases not matched to a gene.

The chain is built from TRBV5-1 and TRBJ2-3, with D uncertain. The CDR3 spans 14 residues. Trimming removed 4 bases at V and 1 base at J, with 10 bases between. CDR1 and CDR2 (germline): SGHRS, YFSETQ. The CDR3 coding sequence is TGCGCCAGCAGCCCACTTGCGGGCACAGATACGCAGTATTTT. Translating it yields CASSPLAGTDTQYF.

The CDR3 bases are TGCGCCAGCAGCCTGCTCCGCGGGGGGGCATCAGATACGCAGTATTTT. This gives the protein CASSLLRGGASDTQYF. The chain couples TRBV5-1 to TRBJ2-3; 9 positions match TRBD2. Unmatched junction bases numbered 10, after V lost 4 bases and J lost 4 bases. CDR3 length: 16 amino acids. CDR1 is SGHRS and CDR2 is YFSETQ in the germline V gene. Full variable domain (remainder filled in from reference TRBV5-1 and TRBJ2-3): KAGVTQTPRYLIKTRGQQVTLSCSPISGHRSVSWYQQTPGQGLQFLFEYFSETQRNKGNFPGRFSGRQFSNSRSEMNVSTLELGDSALYLCASSLLRGGASDTQYFGPGTRLTVL.

CDR3 residues: CATQEGTGSYEQYF. The DNA of the CDR3 is TGTGCCACCCAAGAAGGGACAGGCTCCTACGAGCAGTACTTC. The rearrangement joins TRBV6-1 to TRBJ2-7; 8 bases line up with TRBD1. V gave up 10 bases and J gave up 0 bases; unmatched junction bases: 8. The V gene's germline CDR1 is MNHNS and CDR2 SASEGT. This CDR3 contains 14 residues.

The J gene is TRBJ2-1, the V gene TRBV11-3; a weak D match, TRBD2 (5 bases). V lost 2 bases and J lost 6, with 20 bases in between. There are 17 residues in the CDR3. Per germline, CDR1 SGHNT and CDR2 YENEEA. For the CDR3, the DNA is TGTGCCAGCAGCTTACCCCAAGGACTTAGTAGCCGCAATGAGCAGTTCTTC. As protein: CASSLPQGLSSRNEQFF.

The V and J genes are TRBV7-9 and TRBJ1-5, with 10 bases identical to TRBD1. The germline V gene encodes CDR1 SEHNR and CDR2 FQNEAQ (reference sequence). The CDR3 contains 14 residues. With 5 bases clipped from V and 6 bases from J, the junction kept 4 bases outside the gene matches. CDR3 in amino acids: CASSGGQGTQPQHF. Here the CDR3 DNA reads TGTGCCAGCAGCGGGGGACAGGGGACTCAGCCCCAGCATTTT.

V gene TRBV10-3 combines with J gene TRBJ1-1; TRBD1 matches at 8 bases. This CDR3 has 15 amino acids. Trimming at V came to 7 bases and at J to 5 bases, leaving 12 bases not matched to a gene. CDR1 and CDR2 (germline): ENHRY, SYGVKD. Written as DNA, the CDR3 is TGTGCCATCAATTCGCTCAGGGGGCCGGGGACTGAAGCTTTCTTT. Translation: CAINSLRGPGTEAFF.

This clone was recorded once. This chain links TRBV7-3 with TRBJ2-2; D is perhaps TRBD1 (6 bases). Germline CDR1 reads SGHTA; CDR2 reads FQGTGA. This CDR3 is 13 amino acids long. The V end lost 3 bases, the J end lost 5 bases, and 7 bases lay between the germline ends. CDR3 residues: CASSFTGTGELFF. In nucleotides, the CDR3 is TGTGCCAGCAGCTTCACAGGGACCGGGGAGCTGTTTTTT.

This sequence joins TRBV4-1 and TRBJ1-1; no definite D call. CDR3 length: 13 amino acids. The V end was cut by 0 bases, the J end by 3 bases, with 5 bases between. Germline CDR1 and CDR2: MGHRA and YSYEKL. CDR3 loop: CASSQDRDTEAFF. The CDR3 nucleotides read TGCGCCAGCAGCCAAGATCGGGACACTGAAGCTTTCTTT.

V and J are TRBV29-1 and TRBJ1-2; D gene uncertain. Germline V gene data show CDR1 as SQVTM and CDR2 as ANQGSEA. V lost 2 bases, J lost 4 bases, and 14 bases lay in between. The CDR3 runs 14 residues. The CDR3, as DNA: TGCAGCGTTGAATTGGGGAGTTCCCTCTATGGCTACACCTTC. Its translation: CSVELGSSLYGYTF.

V is TRBV27 and J is TRBJ2-7, with 7 bases that match TRBD1. The CDR3 length is 14 residues. CDR1 is MNHEY and CDR2 is SMNVEV in the germline V gene (reference sequence). V gave up 4 bases and J gave up 2 bases; unmatched junction bases: 5. CDR3 DNA sequence: TGTGCCAGCAGTTACAGGGGAAGCACCTACGAGCAGTACTTC. Translated, it gives CASSYRGSTYEQYF.

V is TRBV6-6 and J is TRBJ1-2; D unclear. V dropped 2 bases and J dropped 4 bases, with 11 bases sitting between them. This CDR3 is built from 14 residues. Germline CDR1 reads MNHNY; CDR2 reads SVGAGI (reference sequence). The CDR3 loop is CASSYLVSSYGYTF. The CDR3 coding sequence is TGTGCCAGCAGTTACCTAGTATCCTCCTATGGCTACACCTTC.

The chain is built from TRBV4-1 and TRBJ2-5; D ambiguous. The germline V gene has CDR1 MGHRA and CDR2 YSYEKL. The CDR3 loop spans 15 amino acids. Trimming cost V 0 bases and J 4 bases, with 12 bases left between them. Written as DNA, the CDR3 is TGCGCCAGCAGCCAAGATCTCACCAGCGCAGAGACCCAGTACTTC. It translates to CASSQDLTSAETQYF.

The chain carries TRBV7-6 and TRBJ2-2; D uncertain. CDR3 length: 13 residues. Trimming stripped 5 bases from V and 6 bases from J, with 10 bases between. Germline CDR1 SGHVS, CDR2 FNYEAQ. This CDR3 reads CASSLAVAGELFF. The CDR3 DNA is TGTGCCAGCAGCCTCGCAGTGGCCGGGGAGCTGTTTTTT.

This clone was found a few times. Mismatch with germline at one junction end may stem from a read error. The chain is built from TRBV7-6 and TRBJ1-6; TRBD1 matches 9 bases. The V gene's germline CDR1 is SGHVS and CDR2 FNYEAQ. The CDR3 extends over 19 amino acids. Written as DNA, the CDR3 is TGTGCCAGCAGCTTAGTACCGGGACAGGGCAACCACTATAATTCGCCCCTCCACTTT. Translated, it gives CASSLVPGQGNHYNSPLHF.

This chain connects TRBV9 to TRBJ2-5, with D unresolved. In germline, CDR1 is SGDLS, CDR2 YYNGEE. The CDR3 is 16 residues long. Trimming stripped 2 bases from V and 3 bases from J, with 17 bases between. The CDR3 nucleotides are TGTGCCAGCAGCGTTGGGCAGGCTTTGCCCGAAGAGACCCAGTACTTC. Protein product: CASSVGQALPEETQYF.

This chain uses TRBV27 with TRBJ2-3; TRBD2 is a possible D gene (5 bases). Trimming removed 5 bases from V and 3 bases from J, with 27 bases in between. The CDR3 runs 19 residues. The germline gives CDR1 MNHEY, CDR2 SMNVEV (reference sequence). The CDR3, as DNA: TGTGCCAGCAGTCCTCCTTACTCCCTAACGCGAAGAGGGACAGATACGCAGTATTTT. Translated, it gives CASSPPYSLTRRGTDTQYF.

The gene calls are TRBV15 and TRBJ2-5, with TRBD1 matching over 10 bases. V gave up 4 bases and J gave up 0 bases; unmatched junction bases: 5. This CDR3 has 16 residues. CDR1 and CDR2 from the germline V gene are LNHNV and YYDKDF (reference sequence). CDR3 nucleotides: TGTGCCACCAGCACAGGACAGGGGGGAAACCAAGAGACCCAGTACTTC. It codes for CATSTGQGGNQETQYF.

For this clone: One junction end does not reproduce the germline sequence, and a read error may be involved. CDR3 region: CASSHSDRWSFEQYF. For the CDR3, the DNA is TGCGCCAGCAGTCACTCGGACAGGTGGTCCTTCGAGCAGTACTTC. V is TRBV23-1 and J is TRBJ2-7; 7 bases agree with TRBD1. TRBV23-1 is treated as an ORF (open reading frame) with a function not yet certain. This CDR3 is 15 amino acids long.